This section outlines one T cell receptor beta chain sequence together with its context. Its antigen remains unidentified. In total, 500 to 700 healthy bone marrow donors made up the cohort. All cohort members were sampled while nominally healthy, although unrecorded immune exposures were likely present. The donor tested CMV seronegative and was one of the 352 seronegative cohort members. A peripheral blood sample was collected from each donor, and TCR beta sequencing was performed on peripheral blood mononuclear cells. The Qiagen DNeasy Blood Extraction Kit was used to extract genomic DNA from the blood cell samples. The data derive from a study of cytomegalovirus exposure and HLA in healthy donors (dated by TCRdb to about 2017). Regarding the study in general: According to an earlier analysis of several hundred of the donors, about 179 million T cells yielded 117 million unique TCR beta sequences and 276 Gb of sequence data. Roughly 320 gigabases of sequencing data and around 80 million unique TCR sequences made up an early release that covered fewer than 650 HLA-typed donors. Among the roughly 370 genotyped donors, around 81% belonged to the genetic ancestry cluster associated with self-reported Caucasian donors. The study was designed to test whether signatures of past pathogen exposure could be identified by cataloging public T cell receptors. The study profiled the T cell repertoires of 500 to 800 subjects by immunosequencing and related them to cytomegalovirus serostatus. Besides the first cohort of around 700 subjects, a separate validation cohort made up of around 120 different subjects was used. To predict cytomegalovirus infection status, the study brought together high-throughput TCR immunosequencing, statistical association of individual TCRs with disease status, and machine learning. A later analysis re-examined previously published TCR beta repertoires from just over 650 donors and added high-resolution HLA genotyping to investigate patterns of TCR occurrence. In the later analysis, no new phenotypic data were used to find candidate immune exposures; instead, reliance was placed on TCR beta sequences and their occurrence across donors. To decide whether each TCR beta V gene segment behaved as functional or pseudogenic, an earlier analysis of some 600 of the donors relied on high-throughput TCR beta sequencing. Alongside the repertoire data, information on donor age, sex, ethnicity and CMV serostatus was compiled. Genome-wide SNP genotypes for about 55% of the roughly 670 donors were used in a later genetic analysis, which treated that subset as a discovery cohort. All discovery cohort repertoires had been generated on a single sequencing platform. HLA typing included class I and class II loci at four-digit resolution. The number of typed donors differed by locus: roughly 629-630 for A, B, C, DRB1 and DQB1; approximately 530 for DQA1; some 610 for DPA1; and around 490 for DPB1. About five DR-DQ haplotypes were treated as single units for association and clustering because of strong linkage in the cohort. On average, around 240,000 unique TCR beta nucleotide sequences were sequenced per donor among 398 genotyped donors of the cohort, with around 19% of those sequences being non-productive. Study-wide conclusions, independent of this receptor: The sequencing pipeline was judged likely to have produced a cluster of highly shared sequence variants as a technical artifact. Most TCR sequences were observed very rarely across donors, whereas some public TCRs were present in many individuals. Broadly in line with IMGT annotations, most TCR beta V segments showed up in productive rearrangements about 90% or about 30% of the time in an earlier analysis of approximately 600 of the donors. Compared with the roughly 720-donor mean, donors in an Asian-associated ancestry cluster had fewer N-insertions in productive TCRs, according to a later genetic analysis. The authors suggested that the approach could potentially be extended to other disease states and immunological phenotypes. When HLA alleles, especially DR and DQ, strongly co-occurred, attributing TCR associations to individual alleles was difficult. According to a later analysis, TCR association rates differed among HLA loci, with DRB1 alleles showing the most associated TCRs and HLA-C alleles showing the fewest. Some IMGT-functional V segments, including TRBV6-2 and TRBV6-3, could not be distinguished by the 87-base-pair reads and were therefore excluded. In both the original and validation cohorts, the classifier was reported to diagnose cytomegalovirus status with high specificity and sensitivity. This cohort had only TCR beta chains sequenced, and the lack of alpha or paired-chain data limited which features could be detected. The presence/absence analyses assumed that sequencing depth was roughly uniform across donors, and that assumption may not be true. Correlated functional status among segregating V segments might be attributable to linkage disequilibrium, but an unknown experimental factor could not be ruled out. HLA typing was unavailable for some donors at each locus, so association tests used only the typed subset. The study gave a list of some 150 TCR beta chains associated with cytomegalovirus. In vitro tests confirmed that a few of the cytomegalovirus-associated TCR beta chains recognize cytomegalovirus antigens. Because counts were too low, 15 to 20 rarely observed V segments, including chromosome 9 orphons, were left out of the earlier analysis of several hundred of the donors. A later genetic analysis associated a missense DCLRE1C variant with V-gene and J-gene trimming of TCR beta chains, and an independent cohort replicated the association. A further reported finding was that TCR beta sequences accurately predicted the HLA-A and HLA-B alleles for most subjects in the first cohort. Most CMV-associated TCR beta chains appeared to be HLA-restricted in a later analysis, and the HLA associations seemed to be driven largely by CMV exposure. A later analysis reported that several top co-occurrence clusters appeared linked to parvovirus B19, influenza, CMV and Epstein-Barr virus. In a later analysis, HLA-associated TCR beta chains showed more clonal expansion and lower generation probabilities than non-associated chains that were equally common. CMV serostatus was the only immune exposure information available for the cohort. A later analysis associated about 18,000 TCR beta sequences with specific HLA alleles at a false discovery rate of 0.05.

Reading the germline V gene gives CDR1 MNHEY and CDR2 SVGAGI. The CDR3 runs 14 residues from the cysteine to the phenylalanine. Only the CDR3 DNA stays, 42 bases, in frame from base 1. Compared with germline, V lacks 6 bases and J lacks 7 bases; bases without a gene match: 6. The library relied on the immunoSEQ multiplex PCR assay. The multiplex PCR relied on a mix of 60 forward primers for TCR Vbeta segments and 13 reverse primers for TCR Jbeta segments. The CDR3 region of rearranged TCR beta genes was amplified from genomic DNA by a multiplex PCR assay. On the Illumina HiSeq System, the amplified TCR beta libraries were sequenced as 87-base-pair reads. Regarding the original processing steps: In a later analysis, some 80 million unique TCR beta chains were counted across the roughly 610 repertoires, and roughly 10 million of these chains were shared by at least two donors. Raw reads were error-corrected and collapsed into unique sequences by a nearest-neighbor algorithm in which closely related sequences were merged to remove PCR and sequencing errors. V, D and J gene segments were assigned by aligning CDR3 sequences to IMGT reference sequences. For a sequence to be retained, at least a six-nucleotide match to both a V gene segment and a J gene segment was required. A rearrangement was called productive if the CDR3 had no stop codons and remained in frame with V and J, and every other rearrangement was called non-productive. Following IMGT convention, CDR3 was defined as the stretch from the second conserved V-encoded cysteine to the conserved J-encoded phenylalanine. The earlier analysis of about 610 of the donors excluded any sequence lacking an unambiguous match to a single V gene segment. In an earlier analysis of 450 to 750 of the donors, a V segment was called functional when productive rearrangements were above 56.7%, and segregating when the standard deviation between donors exceeded 5%. A statistical classification framework was built to diagnose cytomegalovirus status from the catalog of TCR beta chain sequences. In a later analysis, TCR nucleotide sequences were compared against IMGT/GENE-DB human TR gene sequences so that V and J genes could be assigned. A later analysis assigned CDR3 sequences and most-parsimonious VDJ recombination scenarios with the TCRdist pipeline. In a later analysis, every TCR beta chain was defined by the combination of its CDR3 amino acid sequence and its V-gene family, and reads without a unique V-gene family were dropped. A later analysis removed roughly 590 highly shared, low-generation-probability nucleotide sequences to deal with suspected cross-contamination and a sequencing artifact. In a later analysis, a clonal expansion index was calculated for each public chain from normalized within-repertoire ranks of inferred template counts. A later analysis computed generation probabilities with a VDJ recombination model fitted to out-of-frame rearrangements, and checked the results against IGoR. In a later analysis, TCR-TCR, TCR-HLA and TCR-CMV co-occurrence was scored with hypergeometric tests, and a repertoire-size bias correction was applied to TCR pairs. To estimate false discovery rates, a later analysis permuted the HLA or CMV assignments 20 times. In a later analysis, co-occurring TCRs were grouped using DBSCAN, with TCRdist sequence similarity added in when clustering inside HLA-allele-positive subsets. Co-occurrence clustering excluded repertoires with fewer than 30,000 or more than 120,000 public chains, plus five with anomalous nucleotide sharing. As stored in TCRdb, this immuneACCESS dataset retains in-frame rearrangements with V and J assigned. A fraction of the clones does not appear; measured against another copy, unresolved V genes explain less than half of the discrepancy, and the remainder lacks a known reason. The V and J calls and clone size were taken over from that table, and D and trimming were inferred from the DNA. In this sample's table one finds approximately 47,000 clones. 17% of the sample goes to the ten largest clones.

The sample taken for sequencing was PBMCs. The sequence links TRBV6-5 to TRBJ1-5, and TRBD1 aligns with 10 junction nucleotides. The source is a male donor in good health and CMV-seronegative. The CDR3 here reads CASSDRGRGQPQHF. The nucleotides read TGTGCCAGCAGCGACAGGGGGCGCGGGCAGCCCCAGCATTTT.